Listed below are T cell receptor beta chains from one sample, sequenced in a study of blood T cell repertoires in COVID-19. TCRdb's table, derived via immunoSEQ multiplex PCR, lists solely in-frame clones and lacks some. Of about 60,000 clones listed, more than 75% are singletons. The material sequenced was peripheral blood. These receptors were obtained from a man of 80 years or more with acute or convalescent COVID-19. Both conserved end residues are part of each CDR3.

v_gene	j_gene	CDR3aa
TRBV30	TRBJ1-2	CAQHRDRSLNYGYTF
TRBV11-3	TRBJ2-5	CASSFFSGNLGGETQYF
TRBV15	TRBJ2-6	CATSRDRGTSSGANVLTF
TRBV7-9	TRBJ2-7	CASSVRGYEQYF
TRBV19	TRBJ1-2	CASSTRDKAYGYTF
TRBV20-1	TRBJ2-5	CSASVQTGGVQETQYF
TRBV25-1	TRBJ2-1	CASSDPSSSYNEQFF
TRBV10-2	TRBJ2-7	CASSESPRLAGDAYEQYF
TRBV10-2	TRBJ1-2	CASNNPGQGMGGYTF
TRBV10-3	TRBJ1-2	CAISEEGWGYTF
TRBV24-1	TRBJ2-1	CATSVSGGGDNEQFF
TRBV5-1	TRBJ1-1	CASSLQGGNTEAFF
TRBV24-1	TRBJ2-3	CATSSGAWNTDTQYF
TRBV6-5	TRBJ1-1	CASRGGSRANTEAFF
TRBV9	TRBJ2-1	CASSVGPSDSYNEQFF
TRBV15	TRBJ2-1	CATSREGTSGRASPFF
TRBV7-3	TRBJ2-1	CASSPTVAHHEQFF
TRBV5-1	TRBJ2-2	CASSQRGSANTGELFF
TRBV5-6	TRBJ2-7	CASSSVGGGNIYEQYF
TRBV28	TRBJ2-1	CASSLGLAGLTSGNEQFF
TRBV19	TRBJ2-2	CASSRDRAANTGELFF
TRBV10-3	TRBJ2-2	CAISDPGLAGGKTGELFF
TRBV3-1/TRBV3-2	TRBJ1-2	CASSPGNGYTF
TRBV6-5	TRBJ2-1	CAVGLAGGYNEQFF
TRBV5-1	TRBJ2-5	CASSLGQANGETQYF
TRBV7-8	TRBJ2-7	CASTIAGGYEQYF
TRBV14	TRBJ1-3	CASSQVPNSGNTIYF
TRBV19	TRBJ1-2	CASSTTYIGTGGPSSYGYTF
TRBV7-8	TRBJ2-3	CASSLDTSGRSRGTDTQYF
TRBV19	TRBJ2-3	CASTEVSGLPTDTQYF
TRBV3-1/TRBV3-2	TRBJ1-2	CASSPRTGNKGYTF
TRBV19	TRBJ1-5	CASRDFHGNQPQHF
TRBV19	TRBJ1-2	CASRRAGGMGDYGYTF
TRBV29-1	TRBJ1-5	CSGSGGSNSNQPQHF
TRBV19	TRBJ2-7	CATRQASTSYEQYF
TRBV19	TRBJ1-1	CASSGRTGSPEAFF
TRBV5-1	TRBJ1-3	CASSPGQPTGNTIYF
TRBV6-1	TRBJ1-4	CASSEEDRSDLATNEKLFF
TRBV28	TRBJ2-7	CASSSRQGIYEQYF
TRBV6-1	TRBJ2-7	CASSEQAGGEQYF
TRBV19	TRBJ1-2	CASTQVPSSYGYTF
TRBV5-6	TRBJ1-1	CASSLAPGHLNTEAFF
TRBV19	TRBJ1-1	CASSILGGDTEAFF
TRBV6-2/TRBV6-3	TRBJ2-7	CASSYSRSYEQYF
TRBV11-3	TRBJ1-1	CASSLGSGENTEAFF
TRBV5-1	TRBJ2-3	CASSLAGGGPDTDTQYF
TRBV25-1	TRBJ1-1	CASTIFRAGVNTEAFF
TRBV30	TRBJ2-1	CAWRSSSGGAHEQFF
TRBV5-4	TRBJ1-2	CASRPGQGNYGYTF
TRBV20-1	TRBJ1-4	CSASQGGGNEKLFF
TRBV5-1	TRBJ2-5	CASSLGDRADVETQYF
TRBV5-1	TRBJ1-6	CASSLTGGGRNSPLHF
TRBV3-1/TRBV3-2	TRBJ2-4	CASSQTDRGATGNIQYF
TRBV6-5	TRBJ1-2	CASSSPGQIPLYGYTF
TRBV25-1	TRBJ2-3	CASSVAGGPTDTQYF